One sample yielded the 23 T cell receptor beta chains listed below, sequenced in a study of OX40 agonist ivuxolimab in advanced cancers. Repertoires were generated with immunoSEQ multiplex PCR, while TCRdb's copy carries only in-frame clones and drops some. Here the sample spans roughly 68,000 clones, 80% to 90% being singletons. Here the sequenced sample was CD4+ or CD8+ T cells sorted from blood, taken in a trial of the OX40 agonist ivuxolimab. The receptors shown here come from an adult with an advanced solid tumor such as melanoma, head and neck, liver or kidney cancer.

The genes are TRBV10-1 and TRBJ2-5, with D maybe TRBD2 (6 bases). CDR3 length equals 13 residues. Germline V gene data show CDR1 as WNHNN and CDR2 as SYGVQD (reference sequence). The V gene lost 2 bases and the J gene lost 5 bases, with 9 bases spanning the gap. CDR3 in DNA: TGCGCCAGCAGTGAGAGGGCGGGGGAGACCCAGTACTTC. Translating it yields CASSERAGETQYF.

The DNA for the CDR3 is TGCGCCAGCTTTTTAACAGGGGTGGCCAAAAACATTCAGTACTTC. As protein: CASFLTGVAKNIQYF. The chain employs TRBV5-1 and TRBJ2-4; 7 bases are shared with TRBD1. V shed 7 bases and J 1 base; nucleotides not matched to a gene: 8. Germline V gives CDR1 SGHRS, CDR2 YFSETQ. This CDR3 is built from 15 residues.

The chain couples TRBV19 to TRBJ1-5, with D unresolved. Trimming pared 6 bases from V and 1 base from J, leaving 13 bases between. The CDR3 is 15 amino acids. Germline loops: CDR1 LNHDA, CDR2 SQIVND (reference sequence). The CDR3 sequence: CASRIGGRSNQPQHF. CDR3 coding DNA: TGTGCCAGTAGAATTGGTGGCAGGAGCAATCAGCCCCAGCATTTT.

This clone was detected only once. The V and J genes are TRBV6-1 and TRBJ1-5; TRBD1 is a possible D gene (6 bases). V lost 3 bases and J lost 3, with 21 bases in between. The CDR3 runs to 18 residues. Germline CDR1 and CDR2: MNHNS and SASEGT. For the CDR3, the DNA is TGTGCCAGCAGTGATAACCTAGGGGGGCCTTTAATCAATCAGCCCCAGCATTTT. The encoded protein is CASSDNLGGPLINQPQHF.

The chain combines TRBV27 with TRBJ2-3; D is undetermined. The CDR3 is 15 amino acids. Germline CDR1 and CDR2: MNHEY and SMNVEV (reference sequence). The V end lost 2 bases, the J end lost 1 base, and 10 bases lay between the germline ends. This CDR3 reads CASSLVGIGTDTQYF. For the CDR3, the DNA is TGTGCCAGCAGTTTAGTTGGGATCGGCACAGATACGCAGTATTTT.

This chain uses TRBV6-1 with TRBJ1-5; 7 bases are a match to TRBD1. CDR1 and CDR2 from the germline V gene are MNHNS and SASEGT. The CDR3 spans 17 residues. The J segment lost 0 bases and the V segment lost 3 bases, leaving 8 bases of the junction unmatched. The CDR3 loop is CASSDSGTAYSNQPQHF. In DNA, the CDR3 is TGTGCCAGCAGTGATAGCGGGACAGCCTATAGCAATCAGCCCCAGCATTTT.

The rearrangement joins TRBV27 to TRBJ2-1; possibly TRBD2 for D (5 bases). This CDR3 has 16 residues. V lost 8 bases, J lost 8 bases, and 25 bases lay in between. Germline values: CDR1 MNHEY, CDR2 SMNVEV (reference sequence). As DNA, the CDR3 is TGTGCCAGCTCCCATCTTAGGCTAGCCGGTATCGATGAGCAGTTCTTC. Translation gives CASSHLRLAGIDEQFF.

The V and J genes are TRBV13 and TRBJ2-7; D perhaps matches TRBD2 (5 bases). V lost 5 bases and J 3 bases, leaving 14 bases between the germline ends. The CDR3 loop spans 14 amino acids. Per germline, CDR1 PRHDT and CDR2 FYEKMQ (reference sequence). The CDR3 DNA follows: TGTGCCAGCAGCCCGAGGACTGGAGGCTACGAGCAGTACTTC. Encoded protein: CASSPRTGGYEQYF.

A single count supports this clone. The rearrangement joins TRBV9 to TRBJ1-6; 7 bases are a match to TRBD1. V shed 4 bases and J 8 bases; nucleotides not matched to a gene: 3. The CDR3 totals 13 residues. Per germline, CDR1 SGDLS and CDR2 YYNGEE. DNA of the CDR3: TGTGCCAGCAGCCTAGGGACAGATTCACCCCTCCACTTT. It yields the protein CASSLGTDSPLHF.

The chain couples TRBV5-1 to TRBJ1-4; D may be TRBD1 (5 bases). Trimming shortened V by 0 bases and J by 1 base, and 10 bases separated the two germline ends. The CDR3 has 16 amino acids. From germline, CDR1 is SGHRS and CDR2 YFSETQ. The CDR3 nucleotides read TGCGCCAGCAGCTTGGGGGGCGGTCTAACTAATGAAAAACTGTTTTTT. Translation gives CASSLGGGLTNEKLFF.

The chain couples TRBV7-6 to TRBJ2-7, with 9 bases matching TRBD1. This CDR3 comprises 13 residues. CDR1 is SGHVS and CDR2 is FNYEAQ in the germline V gene. J was trimmed by 5 bases and V by 5 bases; bases with no gene match: 4. DNA for the CDR3: TGTGCCAGCAGCACGGGACAGGGAGACGAGCAGTACTTC. This codes for CASSTGQGDEQYF.

This clone was counted a few times. Here the CDR3 reads CASSLGREQYF. The CDR3, as DNA: TGTGCCAGCAGCTTGGGGCGGGAGCAGTACTTC. The chain has TRBV11-2 and TRBJ2-7; tentatively, D is TRBD1 (5 bases). The CDR3 spans 11 residues. V was cut by 3 bases and J by 7 bases, with 7 bases left in between. Germline V gives CDR1 SGHAT, CDR2 FQNNGV.

V usage is TRBV11-2 and J usage is TRBJ2-5; TRBD2 aligns across 12 bases. Trimming took 4 bases from V and 4 from J; bases not matched to a gene: 1. The CDR3 contains 14 residues. Germline V lookup: CDR1 SGHAT, CDR2 FQNNGV. The CDR3, as DNA: TGTGCCAGCAGCTCGACTAGCGGGGGAGAGACCCAGTACTTC. Its translation is CASSSTSGGETQYF.

The chain couples TRBV15 to TRBJ2-2; the match to TRBD2 covers 10 bases. Germline CDR1 and CDR2: LNHNV and YYDKDF (reference sequence). With V trimmed by 3 bases and J by 4 bases, 8 bases remained unmatched. CDR3 size: 17 residues. This CDR3 reads CATSRESGGGFTGELFF. In DNA form, the CDR3 reads TGTGCCACCAGCAGGGAGAGCGGGGGGGGATTCACCGGGGAGCTGTTTTTT.

The rearrangement links TRBV19 to TRBJ1-2; D remains unclear. Germline V CDR1 and CDR2: LNHDA, SQIVND (reference sequence). The CDR3 loop spans 15 amino acids. V lost 7 bases to trimming and J lost 0 bases, with 15 bases between them. In DNA, the CDR3 is TGTGCCAGTATCCAGGACTGGGGAGCTAACTATGGCTACACCTTC. The encoded protein is CASIQDWGANYGYTF.

The rearrangement links TRBV5-4 to TRBJ2-4, with D possibly being TRBD1 (6 bases). V lost 4 bases and J 3 bases, leaving 11 bases between the germline ends. The CDR3 is 14 amino acids. The V gene's germline CDR1 is SGHNT and CDR2 YYREEE (reference sequence). CDR3 loop: CASSQTGGKNIQYF. In nucleotides, the CDR3 is TGTGCCAGCAGCCAGACAGGAGGCAAAAACATTCAGTACTTC.

The chain couples TRBV13 to TRBJ1-2; D call uncertain. The CDR3 has 17 amino acids. V was shortened by 5 bases and J by 2 bases, with 21 bases between the two germline ends. The germline CDR1 and CDR2 sequences are PRHDT and FYEKMQ (reference sequence). CDR3 DNA: TGTGCCAGCAGCCCTTTTTTGGCTGACATCGTCAACTATGGCTACACCTTC. It translates to CASSPFLADIVNYGYTF. Supplemented by reference TRBV13 and TRBJ1-2, the full variable domain reads AAGVIQSPRHLIKEKRETATLKCYPIPRHDTVYWYQQGPGQDPQFLISFYEKMQSDKGSIPDRFSAQQFSDYHSELNMSSLELGDSALYFCASSPFLADIVNYGYTFGSGTRLTVV.

The chain couples TRBV7-9 to TRBJ2-7; no clear D gene. V shed 5 bases and J shed 2 bases, with 16 bases lying between them. Germline assignment: CDR1 SEHNR and CDR2 FQNEAQ (reference sequence). This CDR3 contains 15 residues. For the CDR3, the DNA is TGTGCCAGCAGCCCTCCCACCAGTAACACCTACGAGCAGTACTTC. Amino acids: CASSPPTSNTYEQYF.

The chain couples TRBV27 to TRBJ2-7, with 8 bases identical to TRBD2. Trimming removed 5 bases from V and 2 bases from J; junction bases left unmatched: 11. This CDR3 region has 16 residues. CDR1 MNHEY and CDR2 SMNVEV come from the germline V gene (reference sequence). The CDR3 DNA sequence: TGTGCCAGCAGTACGACCGGACTAGCTCAGACCTACGAGCAGTACTTC. As protein: CASSTTGLAQTYEQYF.

This sequence joins TRBV7-3 and TRBJ1-2, with D perhaps TRBD1 (5 bases). The germline V gene encodes CDR1 SGHTA and CDR2 FQGTGA. V was shortened by 5 bases and J by 3 bases, with 19 bases between the two germline ends. There are 16 residues in the CDR3. CDR3 DNA: TGTGCCAGCAGCGAAAGCCCGGTTGGGGACTACTATGGCTACACCTTC. Translation gives CASSESPVGDYYGYTF.

The chain combines TRBV10-1 with TRBJ2-2, with D possibly matching TRBD1 (6 bases). Trimming cost V 4 bases and J 4 bases, with 10 bases left between them. Germline V gene data show CDR1 as WNHNN and CDR2 as SYGVQD (reference sequence). The CDR3 runs 14 residues. The CDR3 loop is CASSAGVGTGELFF. Written as DNA, the CDR3 is TGCGCCAGCAGTGCAGGGGTCGGCACCGGGGAGCTGTTTTTT.

The chain has TRBV5-8 and TRBJ2-1; 11 bases line up with TRBD1. Trimming at V came to 2 bases and at J to 7 bases, leaving 5 bases not matched to a gene. The CDR3 runs 15 residues. Germline-derived CDR1 and CDR2 are SGHTS and YDEGEE. DNA of the CDR3: TGTGCCAGCAGCTTCGGGACAGGGGGAGGAAATGAGCAGTTCTTC. Its translation is CASSFGTGGGNEQFF.

This chain joins TRBV10-1 and TRBJ2-1; D is unclear. Deletions cut 9 bases from V and 2 bases from J, with 11 bases between. Germline V gene data show CDR1 as WNHNN and CDR2 as SYGVQD (reference sequence). This CDR3 comprises 13 residues. CDR3 nucleotide sequence: TGCGCCAGTTCCAGGAGTCCCTACAATGAGCAGTTCTTC. This translates into CASSRSPYNEQFF.